This T cell receptor (beta chain) appears in the sequencing data of a study of CD8 T cells in Susac syndrome. Roughly 0.45 to 1 ug RNA was reverse transcribed with random hexamers. TCRdb redid the calling of the immunoSEQ multiplex PCR reads with MiXCR, one entry per CDR3 protein. The sample lists about 150,000 distinct CDR3 sequences, roughly 94% occurring once. Trimming shortened V by 2 bases and J by 5 bases, and 4 bases separated the two germline ends. CDR3 length equals 12 residues. The rearrangement joins TRBV6-7 to TRBJ1-5; D gene uncertain. Being an ORF, TRBV6-7 has a function that is uncertain. The sequence derives from a human donor in good health. Sequenced: CD4+ T cells from PBMCs. The CDR3 reads CASSYAHQPQHF. The CDR3, as DNA: TGTGCCAGCAGTTACGCCCATCAGCCCCAGCATTTT.